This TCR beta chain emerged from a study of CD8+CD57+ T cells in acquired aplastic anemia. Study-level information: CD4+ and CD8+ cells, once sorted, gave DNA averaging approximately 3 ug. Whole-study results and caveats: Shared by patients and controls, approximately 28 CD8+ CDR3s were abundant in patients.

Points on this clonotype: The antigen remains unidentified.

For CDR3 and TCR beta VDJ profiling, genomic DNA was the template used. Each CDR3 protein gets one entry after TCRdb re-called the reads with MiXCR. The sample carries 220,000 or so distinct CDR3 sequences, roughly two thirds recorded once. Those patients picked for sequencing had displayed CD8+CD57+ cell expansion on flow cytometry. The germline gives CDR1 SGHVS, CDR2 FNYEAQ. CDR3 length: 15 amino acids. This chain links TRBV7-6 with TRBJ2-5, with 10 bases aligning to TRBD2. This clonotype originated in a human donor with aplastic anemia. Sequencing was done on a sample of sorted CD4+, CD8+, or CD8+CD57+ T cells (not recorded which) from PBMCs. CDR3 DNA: TGTGCTAGCTGCTTAGCGGGGGGCCACCAAGAGACCCAGTACTTC. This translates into CASCLAGGHQETQYF. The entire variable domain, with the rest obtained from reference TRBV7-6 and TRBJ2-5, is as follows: GAGVSQSPRYKVTKRGQDVALRCDPISGHVSLYWYRQALGQGPEFLTYFNYEAQQDKSGLPNDRFSAERPEGSISTLTIQRTEQRDSAMYRCASCLAGGHQETQYFGPGTRLLVL.